This T cell receptor (beta chain) comes out of a study of response to subunit inactivated influenza vaccine. Whole-study results and caveats: Researchers suggested that each seasonal influenza vaccination recruits few new T cells.

The V end was cut by 4 bases, the J end by 5 bases, with 9 bases between. This CDR3 has 13 residues. The germline V gene encodes CDR1 ENHRY and CDR2 SYGVKD. In its sample, this clonotype was seen a few times. No antigen is known for it. One entry per CDR3 protein results from TCRdb running MiXCR on the RT-PCR reads. The table has under 500,000 distinct CDR3 sequences, around 9.9% seen once; the top ten hold approximately 12%. J is TRBJ2-1 and V is TRBV10-3, with a possible D match to TRBD2 (5 bases). The sample consisted of PBMCs from blood, taken 40 to 50 days after vaccination. The clonotype originates from a man between 45 and 60 years old who received an inactivated influenza vaccine. CDR3 coding DNA: TGTGCCATCAGTGGACTAAATAACAATGAGCAGTTCTTC. As protein: CAISGLNNNEQFF.